This passage covers 26 T cell receptor beta chains from one sample sequenced in a study of T cells after posttransplantation cyclophosphamide. Profiled with immunoSEQ multiplex PCR; TCRdb holds only in-frame clones, not every one. The sample contains tens of thousands of clones, almost 99% of which appear only once. Cells defined as naive were viable CD3+CD4+ or CD3+CD8+ and CCR7+CD45RA+CD45RO-CD95-CD27+CD28+. Sequenced sample: naive CD4+ T cells sorted from PBMCs. These receptors were collected from a man aged 35-49 years in good health, CMV-negative, and a related stem cell transplant donor.

The chain employs TRBV28 and TRBJ2-7; TRBD2 aligns across 8 bases. Germline assignment: CDR1 MDHEN and CDR2 SYDVKM. The CDR3 contains 16 residues. V dropped 2 bases and J dropped 5; count of bases not matched to a gene: 11. This chain's CDR3 is CASSLIGAGESHEQYF. The CDR3 coding sequence is TGTGCCAGCAGTTTAATAGGAGCGGGAGAATCCCACGAGCAGTACTTC.

The chain employs TRBV10-1 and TRBJ2-1; D gene uncertain. Trimming stripped 2 bases from V and 2 bases from J, with 13 bases between. The germline gives CDR1 WNHNN, CDR2 SYGVQD (reference sequence). The CDR3 extends over 16 amino acids. CDR3 loop: CASSENVGNTYNEQFF. The CDR3, as DNA: TGCGCCAGCAGTGAGAATGTGGGCAACACCTACAATGAGCAGTTCTTC.

The rearrangement uses TRBV2 and TRBJ2-1; 11 positions agree with TRBD2. V dropped 9 bases and J dropped 3; count of bases not matched to a gene: 4. Germline V lookup: CDR1 SNHLY, CDR2 FYNNEI. This CDR3 contains 14 residues. CDR3 in amino acids: CASGGTSGYNEQFF. The CDR3 DNA reads TGTGCCAGTGGAGGGACTAGCGGCTACAATGAGCAGTTCTTC.

The rearrangement links TRBV7-8 to TRBJ2-1; 8 bases are shared with TRBD2. CDR1 is SGHVS and CDR2 is FQNEAQ in the germline V gene. The CDR3 contains 15 residues. V dropped 3 bases and J dropped 6; count of bases not matched to a gene: 7. The CDR3 region is CASSFQRESANEQFF. In nucleotides, the CDR3 is TGTGCCAGCAGCTTTCAGCGGGAGAGCGCCAATGAGCAGTTCTTC.

The rearrangement uses TRBV7-9 and TRBJ2-2, with D possibly being TRBD2 (8 bases). With 2 bases removed from V and 7 bases from J, the gap between germline ends came to 20 bases. The CDR3 sequence is 17 residues long. The germline gives CDR1 SEHNR, CDR2 FQNEAQ (reference sequence). CDR3 nucleotide sequence: TGTGCCAGCAGCTTAAGGGGGCGAGCGGGAGTGGACGGGGAGCTGTTTTTT. Its translation is CASSLRGRAGVDGELFF.

The rearrangement joins TRBV19 to TRBJ1-2; D is possibly TRBD1 (6 bases). V gave up 5 bases and J gave up 2 bases, with 6 bases separating them. The CDR3 extends over 12 amino acids. The germline V gene has CDR1 LNHDA and CDR2 SQIVND (reference sequence). The CDR3 DNA reads TGTGCCAGTAGTGGACAGAACTATGGCTACACCTTC. Translated, it gives CASSGQNYGYTF.

This chain links TRBV5-1 with TRBJ2-7, with a possible D match to TRBD2 (5 bases). The V and J ends lost 3 bases and 3 bases respectively, with 19 bases between them. The CDR3 is 16 amino acids. The germline gives CDR1 SGHRS, CDR2 YFSETQ. DNA of the CDR3: TGCGCCAGCAGCTCGCCCCTGCTTGGAGGAGACTACGAGCAGTACTTC. As protein: CASSSPLLGGDYEQYF.

The rearrangement uses TRBV30 and TRBJ1-1, with TRBD1 as a possible D gene (5 bases). V was shortened by 0 bases and J by 5 bases, with 10 bases between the two germline ends. The CDR3 has 13 residues. Germline CDR1 reads GTSNPN; CDR2 reads SVGIG (reference sequence). The CDR3 sequence: CAWSVAGSTEAFF. In DNA, the CDR3 is TGTGCCTGGAGTGTGGCAGGGTCGACTGAAGCTTTCTTT. The variable domain in full, with the rest retrieved from reference TRBV30 and TRBJ1-1, is SQTIHQWPATLVQPVGSPLSLECTVEGTSNPNLYWYRQAAGRGLQLLFYSVGIGQISSEVPQNLSASRPQDRQFILSSKKLLLSDSGFYLCAWSVAGSTEAFFGQGTRLTVV.

Worth noting for this clone: The same CDR3 can be traced to other DNA sequences in this sample. The chain is built from TRBV10-3 and TRBJ2-3; perhaps TRBD2 as D (5 bases). Germline V CDR1 and CDR2: ENHRY, SYGVKD. The CDR3 contains 15 residues. Deletions cut 3 bases from V and 1 base from J, with 11 bases between. The DNA of the CDR3 is TGTGCCATCAGTGATGCTAGCCCCGGCACAGATACGCAGTATTTT. Translating gives CAISDASPGTDTQYF.

V usage is TRBV5-1 and J usage is TRBJ2-5; a weak D match, TRBD1 (5 bases). Per germline, CDR1 SGHRS and CDR2 YFSETQ. With 3 bases removed from V and 5 bases from J, the gap between germline ends came to 11 bases. CDR3 size: 13 residues. The CDR3, as DNA: TGCGCCAGCAGCTCAGGGTCCCGGGAGACCCAGTACTTC. The encoded protein is CASSSGSRETQYF. The full variable domain, its missing parts supplied by reference TRBV5-1 and TRBJ2-5, is KAGVTQTPRYLIKTRGQQVTLSCSPISGHRSVSWYQQTPGQGLQFLFEYFSETQRNKGNFPGRFSGRQFSNSRSEMNVSTLELGDSALYLCASSSGSRETQYFGPGTRLLVL.

V usage is TRBV7-9 and J usage is TRBJ2-3; D is unresolved. Germline CDR1 is SEHNR and CDR2 is FQNEAQ (reference sequence). Trimming took off 2 bases at V and 5 bases at J, with 8 bases between the two ends. This CDR3 has 13 residues. CDR3 sequence reads: CASSLNRRDTQYF. The CDR3 nucleotides are TGTGCCAGCAGCTTAAACAGAAGAGATACGCAGTATTTT. Full variable domain (outside the CDR3, taken from reference TRBV7-9 and TRBJ2-3): DTGVSQNPRHKITKRGQNVTFRCDPISEHNRLYWYRQTLGQGPEFLTYFQNEAQLEKSRLLSDRFSAERPKGSFSTLEIQRTEQGDSAMYLCASSLNRRDTQYFGPGTRLTVL.

V gene TRBV4-3 combines with J gene TRBJ2-2, with D possibly TRBD1 on 5 matching bases. Trimming removed 0 bases from V and 4 bases from J, with 15 bases in between. Germline CDR1 reads LGHNA; CDR2 reads YSLEER. The CDR3 loop spans 17 amino acids. DNA for the CDR3: TGCGCCAGCAGCCAAGATCTGGGGCAGGGCCCCACCGGGGAGCTGTTTTTT. This codes for CASSQDLGQGPTGELFF.

The gene calls are TRBV6-1 and TRBJ2-1; the match to TRBD2 covers 7 bases. The length of the CDR3 is 20 residues. Germline CDR1 and CDR2: MNHNS and SASEGT. Trimming took 3 bases from V and 0 from J; bases not matched to a gene: 17. The CDR3 region has the DNA TGTGCCAGCAGTGAGGAGGGGCGGACTAGATTGGGACGCTCCTACAATGAGCAGTTCTTC. It encodes CASSEEGRTRLGRSYNEQFF.

J is TRBJ1-3 and V is TRBV9; 7 nucleotides match TRBD1. Trimming took 3 bases from V and 0 from J; bases not matched to a gene: 0. Germline V gene lookup returns CDR1 SGDLS and CDR2 YYNGEE. The CDR3 has 14 residues. The CDR3 loop reads CASSGDSSGNTIYF. In nucleotides, the CDR3 is TGTGCCAGCAGCGGGGACAGCTCTGGAAACACCATATATTTT.

Remarks on this clone: At the DNA level, this CDR3 is encoded by other sequences in the same sample as well. The chain combines TRBV28 with TRBJ1-3; D not certain. Germline V gives CDR1 MDHEN, CDR2 SYDVKM. Trimming stripped 6 bases from V and 0 bases from J, with 12 bases between. The CDR3 runs 15 residues. The CDR3 nucleotides read TGTGCCAGCAGCCTTGACTGGAGCTCTGGAAACACCATATATTTT. Protein product: CASSLDWSSGNTIYF.

The rearrangement joins TRBV28 to TRBJ2-1, with a weak D call TRBD2 (5 bases). Germline-derived CDR1 and CDR2 are MDHEN and SYDVKM. This CDR3 contains 13 residues. With 4 bases removed from V and 4 bases from J, the gap between germline ends came to 8 bases. The CDR3 DNA is TGTGCCAGCAGTTCTGGACTGTACAATGAGCAGTTCTTC. Translating gives CASSSGLYNEQFF.

The chain uses TRBV10-2 and TRBJ1-5, with 8 bases matching TRBD1. In germline, CDR1 is WSHSY, CDR2 SAAADI. With 2 bases clipped from V and 7 bases from J, the junction kept 4 bases outside the gene matches. CDR3 length: 14 residues. The CDR3, as DNA: TGCGCCAGCAGTGAGGCAGGGGGCTTGCAGCCCCAGCATTTT. This codes for CASSEAGGLQPQHF.

This chain links TRBV5-1 with TRBJ2-5; 11 bases agree with TRBD1. Germline trimming cut 5 bases from V and 4 bases from J; bases unmatched to any gene: 7. The CDR3 length is 15 residues. From germline, CDR1 is SGHRS and CDR2 YFSETQ. CDR3 protein: CASRGDRGTGETQYF. DNA of the CDR3: TGCGCCAGCAGAGGGGACAGGGGGACCGGAGAGACCCAGTACTTC. Full variable domain (remainder filled in from reference TRBV5-1 and TRBJ2-5): KAGVTQTPRYLIKTRGQQVTLSCSPISGHRSVSWYQQTPGQGLQFLFEYFSETQRNKGNFPGRFSGRQFSNSRSEMNVSTLELGDSALYLCASRGDRGTGETQYFGPGTRLLVL.

The genes are TRBV7-9 and TRBJ2-5; a weak D match, TRBD1 (6 bases). The germline V and J ends were trimmed by 5 bases and 3 bases, with 19 bases remaining between them. The CDR3 is 16 residues long. Per the germline V gene, CDR1 is SEHNR and CDR2 is FQNEAQ (reference sequence). CDR3 nucleotide sequence: TGTGCCAGCAGCAATTTAGGGCAGGGGAGAGAAGAGACCCAGTACTTC. The encoded protein is CASSNLGQGREETQYF. The variable domain in full, completed from reference TRBV7-9 and TRBJ2-5, reads DTGVSQNPRHKITKRGQNVTFRCDPISEHNRLYWYRQTLGQGPEFLTYFQNEAQLEKSRLLSDRFSAERPKGSFSTLEIQRTEQGDSAMYLCASSNLGQGREETQYFGPGTRLLVL.

The V call is TRBV11-2, the J call TRBJ2-7; the match to TRBD1 covers 8 bases. Losses at the gene ends were 5 bases for V and 2 bases for J; bases not matched to a gene: 8. The CDR3 covers 15 residues. Germline-derived CDR1 and CDR2 are SGHAT and FQNNGV. CDR3 bases: TGTGCCAGCAGCCAAATGGGGACAGGCGCCTACGAGCAGTACTTC. This encodes CASSQMGTGAYEQYF.

CDR3 bases: TGTGCCAGCAGCTTCTCGGGGGTATTAACTGAAGCTTTCTTT. Its protein is CASSFSGVLTEAFF. The chain links TRBV28 to TRBJ1-1; the D gene is possibly TRBD1 (5 bases). Looked up from germline, CDR1 is MDHEN and CDR2 is SYDVKM. The CDR3 is 14 residues long. V was cut by 6 bases and J by 5 bases, with 16 bases left in between.

The V gene is TRBV7-9, the J gene TRBJ2-1; 9 nucleotides match TRBD2. V trimming: 1 base; J trimming: 6 bases; junction bases outside the gene matches: 7. Germline assignment: CDR1 SEHNR and CDR2 FQNEAQ (reference sequence). The CDR3 loop spans 16 amino acids. CDR3 nucleotide sequence: TGTGCCAGCAGCTTAGGCGGGAGGGGTTTTCTCAATGAGCAGTTCTTC. Its protein is CASSLGGRGFLNEQFF.

This clone was seen just once. The CDR3 DNA reads TGTGCCAGCAGTCCTTGGACTAGCGGGGCAGATACGCAGTATTTT. This gives the protein CASSPWTSGADTQYF. This chain connects TRBV6-5 to TRBJ2-3; 12 positions match TRBD2. V dropped 5 bases and J dropped 4; count of bases not matched to a gene: 4. The CDR3 runs 15 residues. Germline CDR1 and CDR2: MNHEY and SVGAGI.

The V and J genes are TRBV4-1 and TRBJ2-7; D might be TRBD2 (5 bases). V lost 1 base to trimming and J lost 0 bases, with 10 bases between them. Per the germline V gene, CDR1 is MGHRA and CDR2 is YSYEKL. The CDR3 has 15 residues. CDR3 DNA sequence: TGCGCCAGCAGCCAAGGGCAGCGGAGCTCCTACGAGCAGTACTTC. Its protein product is CASSQGQRSSYEQYF.

Of note for this clone: Relative to the germline gene, one junction end is altered; a read error may explain this. The chain combines TRBV28 with TRBJ2-3; 7 bases map to TRBD2. This CDR3 has 15 amino acids. Germline assignment: CDR1 MDHEN and CDR2 SYDVKM. CDR3 coding DNA: TGTGCCAGAAGTTTAACTAGCGTCCCGACAGATACGCAGTATTTT. This translates into CARSLTSVPTDTQYF.

This chain joins TRBV6-5 and TRBJ2-7, with 8 nucleotides matching TRBD1. The length of the CDR3 is 14 residues. Germline V gives CDR1 MNHEY, CDR2 SVGAGI. V was clipped by 5 bases and J by 5 bases; unmatched bases: 8. The CDR3 region has the DNA TGTGCCAGCAGTCGGGACAGGACCCTGAACGAGCAGTACTTC. Translation gives CASSRDRTLNEQYF.